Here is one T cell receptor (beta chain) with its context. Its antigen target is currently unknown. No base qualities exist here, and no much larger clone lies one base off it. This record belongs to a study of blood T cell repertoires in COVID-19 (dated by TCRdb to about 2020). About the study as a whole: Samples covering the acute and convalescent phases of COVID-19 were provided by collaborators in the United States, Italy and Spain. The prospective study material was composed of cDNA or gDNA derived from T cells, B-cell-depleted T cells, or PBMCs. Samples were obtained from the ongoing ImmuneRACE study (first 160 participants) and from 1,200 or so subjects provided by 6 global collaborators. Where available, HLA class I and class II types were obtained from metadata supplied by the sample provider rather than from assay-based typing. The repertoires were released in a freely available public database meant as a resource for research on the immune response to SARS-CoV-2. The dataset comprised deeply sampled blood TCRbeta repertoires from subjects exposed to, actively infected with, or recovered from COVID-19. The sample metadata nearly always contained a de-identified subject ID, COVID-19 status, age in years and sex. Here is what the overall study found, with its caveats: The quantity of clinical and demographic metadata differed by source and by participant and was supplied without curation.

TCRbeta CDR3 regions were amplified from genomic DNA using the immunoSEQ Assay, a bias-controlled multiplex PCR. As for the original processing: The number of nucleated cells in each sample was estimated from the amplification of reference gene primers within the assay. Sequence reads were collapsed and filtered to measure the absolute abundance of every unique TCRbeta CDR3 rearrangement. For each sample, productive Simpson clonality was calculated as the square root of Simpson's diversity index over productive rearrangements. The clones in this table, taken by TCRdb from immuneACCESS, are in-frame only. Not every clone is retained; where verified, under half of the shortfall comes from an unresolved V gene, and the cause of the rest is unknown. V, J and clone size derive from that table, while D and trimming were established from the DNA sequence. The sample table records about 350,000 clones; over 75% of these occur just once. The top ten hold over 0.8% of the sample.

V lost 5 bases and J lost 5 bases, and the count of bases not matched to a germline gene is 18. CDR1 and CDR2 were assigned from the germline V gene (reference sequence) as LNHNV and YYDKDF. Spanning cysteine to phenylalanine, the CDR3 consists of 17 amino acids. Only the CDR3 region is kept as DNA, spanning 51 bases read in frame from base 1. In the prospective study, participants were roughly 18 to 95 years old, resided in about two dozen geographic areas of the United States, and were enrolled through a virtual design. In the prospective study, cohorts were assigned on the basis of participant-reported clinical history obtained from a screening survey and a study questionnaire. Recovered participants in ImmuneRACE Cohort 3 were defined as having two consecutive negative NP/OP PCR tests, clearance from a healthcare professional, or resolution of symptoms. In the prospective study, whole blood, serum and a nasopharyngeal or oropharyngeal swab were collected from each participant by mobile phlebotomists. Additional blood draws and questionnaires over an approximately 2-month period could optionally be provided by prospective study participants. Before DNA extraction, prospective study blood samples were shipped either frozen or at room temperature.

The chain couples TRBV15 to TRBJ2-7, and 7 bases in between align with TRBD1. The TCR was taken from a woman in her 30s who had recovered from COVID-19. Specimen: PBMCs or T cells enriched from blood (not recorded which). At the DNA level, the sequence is TGTGCCACCAGCGAAGAGATAGGGACAGATATTTCGGACGAGCAGTACTTC. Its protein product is CATSEEIGTDISDEQYF.